This TCR beta chain was sequenced during a study of T-cell reconstitution after alpha-beta-depleted transplantation in children. Regarding the study as a whole: The study traced high day-60 TCRbeta diversity in some patients to surviving recipient T cells and thymic progenitors. The origin of alpha-beta T cells about two months after transplant was reportedly several hundred expanded graft clones. A year had passed since transplant, and T-cell counts and diversity by then came mostly from newly produced T cells.

About this clonotype itself: Its antigen is not identified.

A library of TCRbeta sequences, prepared with unique molecular identifiers, was generated. TCRdb independently ran MiXCR on the PCR reads; one entry per CDR3 protein. The sample has about 980,000 distinct CDR3 sequences; 25% to 30% are singletons. The sample here was PBMCs, mostly from graft donor cells, taken 360 days after TCRalphabeta/CD19-depleted stem cell transplant. This clonotype was sampled from a boy in the first two years of life who had a stem cell transplant for SCID, so the T cells may come from the graft donor.

CDR3 loop: CASSLDPSGSRGELFF. CDR3 nucleotides: TGTGCCAGCAGCTTAGACCCTAGCGGGAGCAGAGGGGAGCTGTTTTTT. The chain is built from TRBV7-2 and TRBJ2-2; 10 bases agree with TRBD2. V gave up 1 base and J gave up 8 bases; unmatched junction bases: 7. Germline-derived CDR1 and CDR2 are SGHTA and FQGNSA. The CDR3 runs to 16 residues.